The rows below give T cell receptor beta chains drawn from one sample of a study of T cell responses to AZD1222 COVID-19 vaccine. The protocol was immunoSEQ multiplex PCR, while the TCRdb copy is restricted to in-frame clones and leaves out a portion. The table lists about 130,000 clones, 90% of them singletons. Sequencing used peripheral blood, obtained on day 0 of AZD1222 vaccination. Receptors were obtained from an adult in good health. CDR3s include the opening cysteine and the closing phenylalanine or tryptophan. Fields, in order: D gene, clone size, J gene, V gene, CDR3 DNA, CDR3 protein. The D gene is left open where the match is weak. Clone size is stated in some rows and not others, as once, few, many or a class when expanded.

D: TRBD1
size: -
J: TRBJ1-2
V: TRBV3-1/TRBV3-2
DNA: TGTGCCAGCCCCGACCCGGGACAGGGAGGAGATGGCTACACCTTC
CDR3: CASPDPGQGGDGYTF

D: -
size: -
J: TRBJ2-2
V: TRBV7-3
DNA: TGTGCCAGCAGCAGGGGTGTCCCGGGGGCCATTGGACGGAAGAACACCGGGGAGCTGTTTTTT
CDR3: CASSRGVPGAIGRKNTGELFF

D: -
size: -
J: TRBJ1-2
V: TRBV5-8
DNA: TGTGCCAGCAGCCCCCCCTTTTTGGTGGATTATGGCTACACCTTC
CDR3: CASSPPFLVDYGYTF

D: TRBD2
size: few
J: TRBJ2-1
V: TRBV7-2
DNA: TGTGCCAGCAGCCCGTCTTTGCGGGAGGGGACCTACAATGAGCAGTTCTTC
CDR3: CASSPSLREGTYNEQFF

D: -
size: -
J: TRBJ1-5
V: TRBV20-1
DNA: TGCAGTGCTAGTAGGGTGAATCAGCCCCAGCATTTT
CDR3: CSASRVNQPQHF

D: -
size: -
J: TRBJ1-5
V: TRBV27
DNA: TGTGCCAGCAGTTTAGTAGGGAATGGCAATCAGCCCCAGCATTTT
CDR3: CASSLVGNGNQPQHF

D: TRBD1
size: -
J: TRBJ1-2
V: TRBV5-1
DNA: TGCGCCAGCACACATGGGACAGCTTATGGCTACACCTTC
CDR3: CASTHGTAYGYTF

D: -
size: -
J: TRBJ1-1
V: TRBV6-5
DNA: TGTGCCAGCAGTTACTCAAGCCTAGGGGGTACTGAAGCTTTCTTT
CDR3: CASSYSSLGGTEAFF

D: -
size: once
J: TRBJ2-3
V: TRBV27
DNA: TGTGCCAGCAGTTTCTGGGGGGCAGATACGCAGTATTTT
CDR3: CASSFWGADTQYF

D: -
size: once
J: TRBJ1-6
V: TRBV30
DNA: TGTGCCTGCACGGGACCATATAATTCACCCCTCCACTTT
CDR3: CACTGPYNSPLHF

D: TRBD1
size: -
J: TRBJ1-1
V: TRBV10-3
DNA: TGTGCCATCAGACGGGACAGGGACACTGAAGCTTTCTTT
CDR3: CAIRRDRDTEAFF

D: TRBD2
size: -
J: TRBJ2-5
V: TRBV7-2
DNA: TGTGCCAGCAGCCCTCGGGAGCGGGGACGCCCTGGGGAGACCCAGTACTTC
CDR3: CASSPRERGRPGETQYF

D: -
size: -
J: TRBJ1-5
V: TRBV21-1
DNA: TGTGCCAGCAGCAAAGCGCTGTGGGGTCGAGTCCAAGATCAGCCCCAGCATTTT
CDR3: CASSKALWGRVQDQPQHF

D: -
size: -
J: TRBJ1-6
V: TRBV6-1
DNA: TGTGCCAGCAGTGAAGGGGGCCGAAGCTCCTATAATTCACCCCTCCACTTT
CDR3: CASSEGGRSSYNSPLHF

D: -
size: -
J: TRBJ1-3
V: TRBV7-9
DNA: TGTGCCAGCAGCTTAGCAGGCGGGGGCGGTGGAAACACCATATATTTT
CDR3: CASSLAGGGGGNTIYF

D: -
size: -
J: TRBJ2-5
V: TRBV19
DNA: TGTGCCAGTAGTATAGTTGGTAGCGGAGAGACCCAGTACTTC
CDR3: CASSIVGSGETQYF

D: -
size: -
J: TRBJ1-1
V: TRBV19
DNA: TGTGCCAGTAGTATGGGGTCAGCGAACACTGAAGCTTTCTTT
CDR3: CASSMGSANTEAFF

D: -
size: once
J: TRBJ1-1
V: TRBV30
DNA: TGTGCCTGGAGTGTATTCAAGGGACATATAAACACTGAAGCTTTCTTT
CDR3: CAWSVFKGHINTEAFF

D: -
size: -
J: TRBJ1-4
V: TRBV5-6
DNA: TGTGCCAGCAGCGCAACCGCCGGAGCCGAAAAACTGTTTTTT
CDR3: CASSATAGAEKLFF

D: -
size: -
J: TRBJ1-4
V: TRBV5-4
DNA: TGTGCCACTCTAGACCGAGTTAATGAAAAACTGTTTTTT
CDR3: CATLDRVNEKLFF

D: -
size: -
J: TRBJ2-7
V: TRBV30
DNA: TGTGCCTGGAGCCGGGACATTTACGAGCAGTACTTC
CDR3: CAWSRDIYEQYF

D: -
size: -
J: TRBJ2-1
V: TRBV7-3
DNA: TGTGCCAGCAGCTTAAGACTACAGGGAAATGAGCAGTTCTTC
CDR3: CASSLRLQGNEQFF

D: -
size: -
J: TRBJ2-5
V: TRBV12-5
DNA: TGTGCTAGTGGTCTTCCGGAGACCCAGTACTTC
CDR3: CASGLPETQYF

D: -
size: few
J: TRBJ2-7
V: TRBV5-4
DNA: TGTGCCAGCAGCCGTAGCGGATCCTACGAGCAGTACTTC
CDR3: CASSRSGSYEQYF

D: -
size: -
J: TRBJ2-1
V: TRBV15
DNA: TGTGCCACCAGCAGAGAATCGGACAGCCTTACATGGCAGTTCTTC
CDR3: CATSRESDSLTWQFF

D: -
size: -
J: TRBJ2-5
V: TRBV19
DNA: TGTGCCAGTAGTCCTAGGTTCAGGGTTTCACTGGATGGCCAAGAGACCCAGTACTTC
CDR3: CASSPRFRVSLDGQETQYF

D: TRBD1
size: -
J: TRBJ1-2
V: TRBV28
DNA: TGTGCCAGCAGTCGATCCAGACAGGGGGCTAACTATGGCTACACCTTC
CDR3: CASSRSRQGANYGYTF

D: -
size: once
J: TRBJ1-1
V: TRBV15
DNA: TGTGCCACCAGCAGATCTCCCACAGGGTCGATGAACACTGAAGCTTTCTTT
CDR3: CATSRSPTGSMNTEAFF

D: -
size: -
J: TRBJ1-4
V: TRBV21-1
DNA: TGTGCCAGCAGCAAACGACCCACACGCCAAGTCGGAGAAAAACTGTTTTTT
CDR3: CASSKRPTRQVGEKLFF

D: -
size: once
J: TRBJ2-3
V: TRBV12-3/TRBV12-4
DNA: TGTGCCAGCAGCCCACCCTGGGGGGATACGCAGTATTTT
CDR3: CASSPPWGDTQYF

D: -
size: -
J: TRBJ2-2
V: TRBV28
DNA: TGTGCCAGCAGTTTAAGCCCCACCGGGGAGCTGTTTTTT
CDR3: CASSLSPTGELFF

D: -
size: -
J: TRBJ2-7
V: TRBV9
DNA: TGTGCCAGCAGCGGTCAGGACCCCTACGAGCAGTACTTC
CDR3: CASSGQDPYEQYF

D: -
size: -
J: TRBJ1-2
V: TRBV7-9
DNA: TGTGCCAGCAGCCCACTGCAGAAGGGGGACGGCTACACCTTC
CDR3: CASSPLQKGDGYTF

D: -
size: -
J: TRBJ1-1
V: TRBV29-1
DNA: TGCAGCGTTGAATCCGTCCCGGGCGCTGAAGCTTTCTTT
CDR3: CSVESVPGAEAFF

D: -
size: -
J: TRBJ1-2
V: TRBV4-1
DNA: TGCGCCAGCAGCCAAGCCTCTCTCGTGTACGCCTATGGCTACACCTTC
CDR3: CASSQASLVYAYGYTF

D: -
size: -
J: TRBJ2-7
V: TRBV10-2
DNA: TGCGCCAGCAGTGAGTCATACGAGCAGTACTTC
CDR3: CASSESYEQYF

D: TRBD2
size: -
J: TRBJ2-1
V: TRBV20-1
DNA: TGCAGTGCTACCCAGCGGGATTCAAAGTTCTTC
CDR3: CSATQRDSKFF

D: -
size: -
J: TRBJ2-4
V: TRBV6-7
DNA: TGTGCCAGCAGCCCTATCGGGGGGCAAGCCAAAAACATTCAGTACTTC
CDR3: CASSPIGGQAKNIQYF

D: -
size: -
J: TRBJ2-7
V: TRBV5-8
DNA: TGTGCCAGCAGCTTGGCCGTGACACCGAGCTCCTACGAGCAGTACTTC
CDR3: CASSLAVTPSSYEQYF

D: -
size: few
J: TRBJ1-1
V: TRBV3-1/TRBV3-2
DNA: TGTGCCAGCATAGCATCTCGTGGAGCTTTCTTT
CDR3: CASIASRGAFF

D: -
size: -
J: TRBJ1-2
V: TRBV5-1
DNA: TGCGCCAGCAGCTTGGGTTGGGACTATGGCTACACCTTC
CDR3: CASSLGWDYGYTF

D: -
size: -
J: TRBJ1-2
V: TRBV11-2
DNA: TGTGCCAGCAGCTTAGGGGTGTGGGGTGGGCCGGCACCTAACTATGGCTACACCTTC
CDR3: CASSLGVWGGPAPNYGYTF

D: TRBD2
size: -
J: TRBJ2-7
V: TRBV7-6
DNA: TGTGCCAGCAGCTCACTAGCGGGGGGGCTTGGCGAGCAGTACTTC
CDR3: CASSSLAGGLGEQYF

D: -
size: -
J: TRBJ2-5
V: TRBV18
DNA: TGTGCCAGCTCACCAAGCAGGAACCAAGAGACCCAGTACTTC
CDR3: CASSPSRNQETQYF

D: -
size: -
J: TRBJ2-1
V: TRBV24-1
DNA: TGTGCCACCAGTGACCGGGGGACGCGGTTGAATGAGCAGTTCTTC
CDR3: CATSDRGTRLNEQFF

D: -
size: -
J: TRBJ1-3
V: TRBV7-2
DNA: TGTGCCAGCAGCTTAGTAGGGGTCCCCTCTGGAAACACCATATATTTT
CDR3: CASSLVGVPSGNTIYF

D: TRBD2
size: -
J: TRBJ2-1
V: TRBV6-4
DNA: TGTGCCAGCAGTGACGGGACTAGCGGGAGTGAGCAGTTCTTC
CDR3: CASSDGTSGSEQFF

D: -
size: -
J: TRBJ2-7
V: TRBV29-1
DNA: TGCAGCGTCATTACCGGATCCGGCGAGCAGTACTTC
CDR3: CSVITGSGEQYF

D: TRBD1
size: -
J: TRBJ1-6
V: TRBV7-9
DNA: TGTGCCAGCAGCCACAGTGTCGGGACAGGCTTCTTCCTAGATTCACCCCTCCACTTT
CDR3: CASSHSVGTGFFLDSPLHF

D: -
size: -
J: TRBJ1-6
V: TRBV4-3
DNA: TGCGCCAGCAGCCAAGAAAGGGCCGGGACCTATAATTCACCCCTCCACTTT
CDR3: CASSQERAGTYNSPLHF

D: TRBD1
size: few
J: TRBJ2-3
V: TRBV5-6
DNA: TGTGCCAGCAGCTTAGGGACAGGGGGCACAGATACGCAGTATTTT
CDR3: CASSLGTGGTDTQYF